The subject of this entry is one T cell receptor beta chain. This clone has only a few counts. Its specific antigen is unknown. No much larger clonotype is one base removed from it; base qualities were not supplied. Sample time point, as interpreted from the label and publication: baseline before first vaccination. The vaccinee samples were drawn from two UK trials, COV001 and COV002, one of which was a single-blind randomized controlled phase 2/3 trial testing AZD1222 (ChAdOx1 nCoV-19) in healthy adults. For TCRbeta chain sequencing, PBMC samples were collected from trial participants at day 0 and at day 28 after the second dose. Per the germline V gene (reference sequence), SGHNT is the CDR1 and YYREEE is the CDR2. Relative to germline, V is missing 4 bases and J is missing 4 bases, with 9 bases of the junction outside any gene match. The CDR3 has 15 amino acids, counting the end cysteine and phenylalanine. Of the read, only the CDR3 DNA is kept; its 45 bases are in frame from base 1.

The CDR3 regions of human TCRbeta chains were analyzed by immunosequencing. As for how the authors treated the data: Repertoire TCRs were matched against a reference library of SARS-CoV-2-specific TCRs generated with the MIRA antigen-specificity platform. Breadth was defined as the fraction of unique TCRs that were SARS-CoV-2-associated, and depth was defined as the fraction of total T cells that were SARS-CoV-2-associated. Using the MIRA data, each spike-specific TCR was mapped to the spike region that the TCR reacts to and placed in a CD4 or CD8 class. Log10-transformed breadth and depth values were compared by one-way ANOVA with Sidak's multiple comparisons tests. Held by TCRdb, this immuneACCESS table contains in-frame sequences only and omits some clones. Under half of the omission traces to an unresolved V gene where checked; the cause of the rest is unknown. D and trimming were read from the DNA, whereas the V and J calls and clone size are those reported in that table. The sample includes fewer than 100,000 clones, with nearly 90% observed a single time. The ten largest clones take up around 8% of the sample.

These data originate in a study of T cell responses to AZD1222 COVID-19 vaccine (dated by TCRdb to 2020 to 2023). Study-level background: AZD1222 recipients with second doses at about 4 weeks or about 12 weeks were pooled, because spike-specific TCR depth and breadth did not differ between schedules. A total of 233 trial participants underwent TCR sequencing, of whom around 210 had received two doses of AZD1222 and approximately 26 had received two doses of the MenACWY control vaccine. Enrollment into the trials was organized by age into subgroups of 18-55, 56-69 and 70-plus years, and those subgroups contained about 150, 27 and 61 TCR-sequenced participants, respectively.

The full study reports these points: Nearly half of unique spike-specific TCRs reportedly recognized epitopes outside regions mutated in the B.1.351 and B.1.1.7 variants. Spike-specific TCR breadth and depth rose significantly after two AZD1222 doses compared with day 0 and with MenACWY recipients. In the small 56-69-year group, the increase in depth fell short of significance, most likely because of low power. Vaccine-associated CD4 TCRs spanned the whole spike protein, with dominant responses in regions 160-218 and 743-854. Participants were mostly white British, with more females than males. The authors suggested clonal diversity may have been underestimated. Because no day 14 peak-response samples were available, repertoires were characterized only after the peak T cell response. Conclusions about previously exposed vaccinees are limited, since just five to seven AZD1222 recipients were seropositive for SARS-CoV-2 at baseline.

This chain is built from TRBV5-4 and TRBJ1-2, with 8 bases in between that match TRBD1. The TCR comes from an adult in good health. Here the sequenced sample was peripheral blood, taken on day 0 of AZD1222 vaccination. The CDR3 here reads CASSQLGQAAYGYTF. The bases read TGTGCCAGCAGCCAACTGGGACAGGCAGCCTATGGCTACACCTTC.